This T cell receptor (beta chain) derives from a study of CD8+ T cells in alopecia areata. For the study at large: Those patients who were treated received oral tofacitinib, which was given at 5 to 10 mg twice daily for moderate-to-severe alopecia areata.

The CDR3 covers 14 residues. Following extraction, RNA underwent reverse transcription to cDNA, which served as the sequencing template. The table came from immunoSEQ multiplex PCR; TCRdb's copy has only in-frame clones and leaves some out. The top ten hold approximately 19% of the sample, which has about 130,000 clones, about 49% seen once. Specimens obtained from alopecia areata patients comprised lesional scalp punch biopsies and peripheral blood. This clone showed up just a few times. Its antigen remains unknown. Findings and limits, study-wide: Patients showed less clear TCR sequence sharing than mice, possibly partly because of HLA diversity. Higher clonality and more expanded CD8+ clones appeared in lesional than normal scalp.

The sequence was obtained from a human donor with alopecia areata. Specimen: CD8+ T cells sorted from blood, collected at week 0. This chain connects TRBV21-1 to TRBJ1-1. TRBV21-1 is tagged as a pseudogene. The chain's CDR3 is CASRVEDRDTEAFF. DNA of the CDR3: TGTGCCAGCAGAGTTGAGGATCGGGACACTGAAGCTTTCTTT.